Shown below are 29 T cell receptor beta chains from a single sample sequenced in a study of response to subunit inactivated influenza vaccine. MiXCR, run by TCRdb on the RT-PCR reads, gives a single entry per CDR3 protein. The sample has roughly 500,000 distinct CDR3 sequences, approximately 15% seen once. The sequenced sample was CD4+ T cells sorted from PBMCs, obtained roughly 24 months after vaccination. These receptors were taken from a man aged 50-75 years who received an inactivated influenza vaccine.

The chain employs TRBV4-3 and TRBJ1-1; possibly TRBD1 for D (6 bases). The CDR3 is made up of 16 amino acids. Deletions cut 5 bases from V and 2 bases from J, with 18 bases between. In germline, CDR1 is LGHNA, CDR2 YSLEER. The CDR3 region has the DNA TGCGCCAGCAGCTATGGGGGCAGTGGGTTAAACACTGAAGCTTTCTTT. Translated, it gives CASSYGGSGLNTEAFF.

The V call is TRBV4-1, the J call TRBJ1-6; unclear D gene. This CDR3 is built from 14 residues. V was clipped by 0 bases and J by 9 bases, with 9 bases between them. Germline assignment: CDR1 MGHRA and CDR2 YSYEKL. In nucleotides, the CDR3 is TGCGCCAGCAGCCAAGAAACCGGACGTTCACCCCTCCACTTT. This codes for CASSQETGRSPLHF.

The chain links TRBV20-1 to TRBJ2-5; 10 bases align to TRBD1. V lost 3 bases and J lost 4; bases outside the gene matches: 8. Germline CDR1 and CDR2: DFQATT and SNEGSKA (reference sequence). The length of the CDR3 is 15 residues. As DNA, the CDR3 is TGCAGTGCTAGTTGGACAGGGGGTTTTCGAGAGACCCAGTACTTC. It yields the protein CSASWTGGFRETQYF.

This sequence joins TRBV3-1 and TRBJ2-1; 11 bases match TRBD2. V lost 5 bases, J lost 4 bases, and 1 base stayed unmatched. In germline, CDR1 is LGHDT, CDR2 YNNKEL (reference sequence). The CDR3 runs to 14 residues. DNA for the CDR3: TGTGCCAGCAGCACTAGCGGGGGATACAATGAGCAGTTCTTC. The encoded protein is CASSTSGGYNEQFF.

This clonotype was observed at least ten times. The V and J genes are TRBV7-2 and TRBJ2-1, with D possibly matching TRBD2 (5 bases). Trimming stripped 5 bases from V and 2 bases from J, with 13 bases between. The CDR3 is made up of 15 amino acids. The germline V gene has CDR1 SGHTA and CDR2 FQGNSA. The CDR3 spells CASSPKAVAYNEQFF. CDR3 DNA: TGTGCCAGCAGCCCAAAAGCGGTTGCCTACAATGAGCAGTTCTTC.

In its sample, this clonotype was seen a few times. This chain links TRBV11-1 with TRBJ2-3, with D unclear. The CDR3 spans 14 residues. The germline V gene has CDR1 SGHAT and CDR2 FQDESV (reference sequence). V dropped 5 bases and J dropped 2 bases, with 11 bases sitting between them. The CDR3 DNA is TGTGCCAGCAGCGTTTGGTCCTCCACAGATACGCAGTATTTT. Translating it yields CASSVWSSTDTQYF.

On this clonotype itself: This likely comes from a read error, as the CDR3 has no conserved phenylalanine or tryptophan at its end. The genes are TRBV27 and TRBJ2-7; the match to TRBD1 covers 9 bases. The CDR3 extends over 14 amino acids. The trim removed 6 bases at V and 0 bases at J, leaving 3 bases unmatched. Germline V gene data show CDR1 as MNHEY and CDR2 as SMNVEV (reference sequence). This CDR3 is CASRGQGSSYEQYI. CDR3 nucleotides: TGTGCCAGCAGAGGACAGGGGTCCTCCTACGAGCAGTACATC.

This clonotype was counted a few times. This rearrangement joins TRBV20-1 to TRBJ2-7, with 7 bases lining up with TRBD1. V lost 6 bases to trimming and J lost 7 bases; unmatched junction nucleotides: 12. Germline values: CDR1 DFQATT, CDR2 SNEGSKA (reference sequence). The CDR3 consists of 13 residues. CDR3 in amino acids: CSAPRDSLPEQYF. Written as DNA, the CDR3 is TGCAGTGCCCCCCGGGACAGCCTCCCGGAGCAGTACTTC.

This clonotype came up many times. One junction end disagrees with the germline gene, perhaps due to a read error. The CDR3 DNA sequence: TGTGCCAGCAGTGAATGGGAGAAGGGGCCAAATTTT. Translation gives CASSEWEKGPNF. This chain joins TRBV25-1 and TRBJ2-3; D is tentatively TRBD1 or TRBD2 (5 bases each). The CDR3 length is 12 residues. The V gene's germline CDR1 is MGHDK and CDR2 SYGVNS.

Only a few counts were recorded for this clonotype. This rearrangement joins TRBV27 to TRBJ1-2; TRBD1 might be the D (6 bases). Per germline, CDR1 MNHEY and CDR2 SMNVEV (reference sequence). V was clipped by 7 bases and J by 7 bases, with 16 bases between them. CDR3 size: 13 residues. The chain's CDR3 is CASMSYEGVGYTF. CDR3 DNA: TGTGCCAGCATGTCGTATGAGGGGGTTGGCTACACCTTC.

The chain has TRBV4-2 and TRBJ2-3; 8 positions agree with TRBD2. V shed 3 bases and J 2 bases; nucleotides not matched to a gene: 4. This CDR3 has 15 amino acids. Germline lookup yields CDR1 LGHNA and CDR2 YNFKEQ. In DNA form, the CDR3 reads TGTGCCAGCAGCCATAGCGGGGTCTTCACAGATACGCAGTATTTT. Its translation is CASSHSGVFTDTQYF.

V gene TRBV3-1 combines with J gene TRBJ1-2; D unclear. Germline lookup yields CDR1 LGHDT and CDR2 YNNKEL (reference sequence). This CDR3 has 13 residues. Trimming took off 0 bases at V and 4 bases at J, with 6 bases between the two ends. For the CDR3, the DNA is TGTGCCAGCAGCCAAGATATGGGCTATGGCTACACCTTC. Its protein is CASSQDMGYGYTF.

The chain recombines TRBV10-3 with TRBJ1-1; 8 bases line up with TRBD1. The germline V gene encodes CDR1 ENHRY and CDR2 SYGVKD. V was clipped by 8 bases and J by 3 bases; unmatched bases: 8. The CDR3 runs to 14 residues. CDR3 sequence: CAIRRQGTDTEAFF. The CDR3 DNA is TGTGCCATCCGACGACAGGGGACCGACACTGAAGCTTTCTTT.

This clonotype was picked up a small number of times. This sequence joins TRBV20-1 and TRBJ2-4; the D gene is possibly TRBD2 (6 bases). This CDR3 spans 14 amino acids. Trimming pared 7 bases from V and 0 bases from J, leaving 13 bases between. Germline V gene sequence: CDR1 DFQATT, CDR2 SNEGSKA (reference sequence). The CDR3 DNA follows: TGCAGTGTGTTAGCGGTCGGAGCCAAAAACATTCAGTACTTC. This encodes CSVLAVGAKNIQYF.

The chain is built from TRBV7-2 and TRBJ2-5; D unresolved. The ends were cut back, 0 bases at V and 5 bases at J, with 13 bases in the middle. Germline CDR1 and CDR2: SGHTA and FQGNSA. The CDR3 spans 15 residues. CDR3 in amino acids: CASSLAGSSMETQYF. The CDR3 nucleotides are TGTGCCAGCAGCTTAGCGGGGTCTAGTATGGAGACCCAGTACTTC.

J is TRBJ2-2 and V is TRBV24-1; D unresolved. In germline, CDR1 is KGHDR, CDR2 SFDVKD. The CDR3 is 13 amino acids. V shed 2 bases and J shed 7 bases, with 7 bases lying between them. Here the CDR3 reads CATSDWEGGELFF. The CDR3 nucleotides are TGTGCCACCAGTGATTGGGAAGGCGGGGAGCTGTTTTTT.

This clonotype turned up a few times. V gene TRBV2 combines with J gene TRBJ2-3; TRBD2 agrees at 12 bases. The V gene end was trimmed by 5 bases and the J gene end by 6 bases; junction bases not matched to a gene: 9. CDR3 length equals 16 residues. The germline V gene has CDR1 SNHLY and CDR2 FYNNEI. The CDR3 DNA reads TGTGCCAGCAGTCGGACTAGCGGGACAAGGTTTGATACGCAGTATTTT. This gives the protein CASSRTSGTRFDTQYF.

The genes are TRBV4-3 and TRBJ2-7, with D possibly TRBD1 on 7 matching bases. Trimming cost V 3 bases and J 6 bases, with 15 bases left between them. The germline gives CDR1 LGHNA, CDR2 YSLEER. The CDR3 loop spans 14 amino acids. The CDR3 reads CASSHTTGTLEQYF. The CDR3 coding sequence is TGCGCCAGCAGCCACACGACAGGGACTCTCGAGCAGTACTTC.

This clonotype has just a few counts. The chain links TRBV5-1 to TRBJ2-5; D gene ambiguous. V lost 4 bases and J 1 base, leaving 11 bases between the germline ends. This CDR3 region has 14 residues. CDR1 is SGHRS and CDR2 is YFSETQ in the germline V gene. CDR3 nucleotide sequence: TGCGCCAGCAGCCTGCTTTGGGCCCAAGAGACCCAGTACTTC. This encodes CASSLLWAQETQYF.

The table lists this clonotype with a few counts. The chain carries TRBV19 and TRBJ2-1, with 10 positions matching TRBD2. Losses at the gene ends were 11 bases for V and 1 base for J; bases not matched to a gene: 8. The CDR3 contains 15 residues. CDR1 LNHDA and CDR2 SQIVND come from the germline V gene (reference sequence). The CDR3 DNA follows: TGTGCCGCGGGAGCGGGAGGGTTATCCTACAATGAGCAGTTCTTC. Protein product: CAAGAGGLSYNEQFF.

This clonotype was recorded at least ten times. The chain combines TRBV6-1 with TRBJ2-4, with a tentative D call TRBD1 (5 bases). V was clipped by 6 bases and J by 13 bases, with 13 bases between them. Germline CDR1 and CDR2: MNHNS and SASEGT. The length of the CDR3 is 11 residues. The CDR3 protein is CASSLRQFQYF. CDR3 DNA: TGTGCCAGCAGCCTCAGACAGTTCCAGTACTTC.

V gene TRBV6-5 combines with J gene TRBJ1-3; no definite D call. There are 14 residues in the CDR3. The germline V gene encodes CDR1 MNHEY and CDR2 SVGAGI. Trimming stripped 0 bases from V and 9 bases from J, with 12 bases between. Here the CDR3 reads CASSYSTVGSTIYF. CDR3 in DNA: TGTGCCAGCAGTTACTCCACGGTCGGCAGCACCATATATTTT.

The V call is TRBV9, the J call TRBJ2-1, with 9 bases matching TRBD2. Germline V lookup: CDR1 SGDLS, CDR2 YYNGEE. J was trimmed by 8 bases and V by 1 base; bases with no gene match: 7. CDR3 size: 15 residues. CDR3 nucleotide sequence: TGTGCCAGCAGCGTATCCGGGACTAGCTTTTATGAGCAGTTCTTC. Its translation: CASSVSGTSFYEQFF.

In nucleotides, the CDR3 is TGTGCCAGCAGTTGGAGGGGGAATTCAAACGCGAACACCGGGGAGCTGTTTTTT. It encodes CASSWRGNSNANTGELFF. The rearrangement joins TRBV12-3 or TRBV12-4 to TRBJ2-2; either TRBD1 or TRBD2 may fit D (6 bases each). The CDR3 has 18 residues. The V end lost 4 bases, the J end lost 0 bases, and 18 bases lay between the germline ends.

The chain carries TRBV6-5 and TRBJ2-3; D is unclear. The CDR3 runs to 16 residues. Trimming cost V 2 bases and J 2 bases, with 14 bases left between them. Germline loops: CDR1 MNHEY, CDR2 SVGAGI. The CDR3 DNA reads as TGTGCCAGCAGTTACCCCGTGGGCGGTCTCACAGATACGCAGTATTTT. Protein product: CASSYPVGGLTDTQYF.

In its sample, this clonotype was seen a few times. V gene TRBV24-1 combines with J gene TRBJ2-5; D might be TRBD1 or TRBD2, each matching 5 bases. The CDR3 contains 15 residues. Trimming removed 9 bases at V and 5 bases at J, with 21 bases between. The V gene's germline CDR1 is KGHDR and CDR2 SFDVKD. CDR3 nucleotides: TGTGCCACCGCGAGGGGCCGGAACCCGTTGGAGACCCAGTACTTC. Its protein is CATARGRNPLETQYF.

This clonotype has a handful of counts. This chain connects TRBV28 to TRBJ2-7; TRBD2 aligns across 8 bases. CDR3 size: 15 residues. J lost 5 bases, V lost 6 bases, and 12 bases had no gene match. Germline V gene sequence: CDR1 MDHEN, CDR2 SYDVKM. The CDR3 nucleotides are TGTGCCAGCAGGCCTACTGGCGGGAGGCTGGACGAGCAGTACTTC. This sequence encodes CASRPTGGRLDEQYF.

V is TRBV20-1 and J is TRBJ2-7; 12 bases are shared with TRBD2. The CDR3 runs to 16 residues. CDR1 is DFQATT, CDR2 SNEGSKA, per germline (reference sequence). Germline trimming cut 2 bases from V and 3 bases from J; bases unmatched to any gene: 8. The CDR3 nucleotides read TGCAGTGCTAGATCCCAAACTAGCGGGAGGATCTACGAGCAGTACTTC. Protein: CSARSQTSGRIYEQYF.

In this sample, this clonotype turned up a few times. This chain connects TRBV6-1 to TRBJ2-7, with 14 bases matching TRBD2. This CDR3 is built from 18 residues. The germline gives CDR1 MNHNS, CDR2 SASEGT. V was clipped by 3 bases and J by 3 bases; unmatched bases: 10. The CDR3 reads CASSDSGLAGGPGYEQYF. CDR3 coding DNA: TGTGCCAGCAGTGATTCTGGACTAGCGGGAGGACCAGGCTACGAGCAGTACTTC.